This TCR beta chain was captured by sequencing in a study of cytomegalovirus exposure and HLA in healthy donors. Profiling relied on immunoSEQ multiplex PCR, and the TCRdb table lists in-frame clones only, not all of them. In the table there are approximately 160,000 clones, 85% to 90% of which are singletons. The length of the CDR3 is 14 residues. With 1 base clipped from V and 4 bases from J, the junction kept 3 bases outside the gene matches. In germline, CDR1 is LGHNA, CDR2 YNFKEQ. The rearrangement uses TRBV4-2 and TRBJ1-2, with TRBD1 matching over 7 bases. This clonotype was sampled from a woman younger than 35 in good health and CMV-seropositive. The specimen was PBMCs. The CDR3 bases are TGTGCCAGCAGCCAAGGGGGACAGCTCTATGGCTACACCTTC. It translates to CASSQGGQLYGYTF.